This is a list of T cell receptor beta chains from one sample in a study of molecular identifiers for immune sequencing clone quantification. TCRdb fed the PCR reads into MiXCR, producing one record per CDR3 protein. Among about 65,000 distinct CDR3 sequences, about a fifth were seen once, and the ten largest hold around 1.5%. Sequences were obtained from naive CD8+ T cells from blood, with Jurkat cell RNA spiked in. The receptors were sampled from a human donor in good health. Some libraries in this study had Jurkat cell RNA spiked in. Both conserved end residues are part of each CDR3. Each record gives: D gene, J gene, V gene, clone size, CDR3 DNA, CDR3 protein. The D gene is left open where the match is weak. Expanded clones are given a class, and other clones once, few, many or no size at all.

d_gene: NA; j_gene: TRBJ1-1; v_gene: TRBV28; abundance: NA; CDR3nt: TGTGCCGGCTCCCCTGCAAGCGAGGTGTACACTGAAGCTCTCTTT; CDR3aa: CAGSPASEVYTEALF
d_gene: NA; j_gene: TRBJ2-5; v_gene: TRBV5-4; abundance: few; CDR3nt: TGTGCCAGCAGCTCCCGTGGAGATTTAGAGACCCAGTACTTC; CDR3aa: CASSSRGDLETQYF
d_gene: NA; j_gene: TRBJ2-1; v_gene: TRBV6-5; abundance: few; CDR3nt: TGTGCCAGCAGTGTTACGGGAACAACCTTTGGCTCCTACAATGAGCAGTTCTTC; CDR3aa: CASSVTGTTFGSYNEQFF
d_gene: TRBD2; j_gene: TRBJ2-1; v_gene: TRBV5-1; abundance: many; CDR3nt: TGCGCCAGCAGCCCCGCGAGCGGGAACATCTACAATGAGCAGTTCTTC; CDR3aa: CASSPASGNIYNEQFF
d_gene: NA; j_gene: TRBJ2-7; v_gene: TRBV28; abundance: many; CDR3nt: TGTGCCAGCAGTTTATCAACAGGGCCCTACGAGCAGTACTTC; CDR3aa: CASSLSTGPYEQYF
d_gene: NA; j_gene: TRBJ2-7; v_gene: TRBV4-1; abundance: NA; CDR3nt: TGCGCCAGCAACCTTATCCCGGGAGCCCGCTCCTACGAGCAGTACTTC; CDR3aa: CASNLIPGARSYEQYF
d_gene: NA; j_gene: TRBJ2-6; v_gene: TRBV7-6; abundance: many; CDR3nt: TGTGCCAGCACCACGGGATGGACCTCTGGGGCCAACGTCCTGACTTTC; CDR3aa: CASTTGWTSGANVLTF
d_gene: TRBD1; j_gene: TRBJ2-7; v_gene: TRBV25-1; abundance: many; CDR3nt: TGTGCCAGCAACCCGGGACAGGGTTACGAGCAGTACTTC; CDR3aa: CASNPGQGYEQYF
d_gene: NA; j_gene: TRBJ1-5; v_gene: TRBV4-1; abundance: many; CDR3nt: TGCGCCAGCAGCCAGGAAAATCAGCCCCAGCATTTT; CDR3aa: CASSQENQPQHF
d_gene: NA; j_gene: TRBJ1-1; v_gene: TRBV7-6; abundance: many; CDR3nt: TGTGCCAGCAGCTTAGCGTCCGGGGGTCGGACTGAAGCTTTCTTT; CDR3aa: CASSLASGGRTEAFF
d_gene: TRBD1; j_gene: TRBJ2-3; v_gene: TRBV24-1; abundance: many; CDR3nt: TGTGCCACAGGGACAGGGAGCACAGATACGCAGTATTTT; CDR3aa: CATGTGSTDTQYF
d_gene: NA; j_gene: TRBJ2-1; v_gene: TRBV11-2; abundance: few; CDR3nt: TGTGCCAGCAGCTTGGCGAATGAGCAGTTCTTC; CDR3aa: CASSLANEQFF
d_gene: NA; j_gene: TRBJ2-1; v_gene: TRBV19; abundance: few; CDR3nt: TGTGCCAGTAGTATAGTTTCCAGGGATGAGCAGTTCTTC; CDR3aa: CASSIVSRDEQFF
d_gene: TRBD1; j_gene: TRBJ2-7; v_gene: TRBV13; abundance: NA; CDR3nt: TGTGCCAGCAGCCATTTAGGGACAGGGGGCCCCAGGGTGTACGAGCAGTACTTC; CDR3aa: CASSHLGTGGPRVYEQYF
d_gene: TRBD1; j_gene: TRBJ2-1; v_gene: TRBV23-1; abundance: many; CDR3nt: TGCGCCAGCAGGCTAGACAGGGGACCATACAATGAGCAGTTCTTC; CDR3aa: CASRLDRGPYNEQFF
d_gene: NA; j_gene: TRBJ1-1; v_gene: TRBV25-1; abundance: many; CDR3nt: TGTGCCAGCAGTGAATGGGGGGGATCTAACACTGAAGCTTTCTTT; CDR3aa: CASSEWGGSNTEAFF
d_gene: TRBD2; j_gene: TRBJ2-1; v_gene: TRBV27; abundance: NA; CDR3nt: TGTGCCAGCAGAGCGGGACTAGCGGGAGAAGAGACCTACAATGAGCAGTTCTTC; CDR3aa: CASRAGLAGEETYNEQFF
d_gene: NA; j_gene: TRBJ2-7; v_gene: TRBV7-9; abundance: many; CDR3nt: TGTGCCAGTGCGGCGCCGGCCAAACCCTACGAGCAGTACTTC; CDR3aa: CASAAPAKPYEQYF
d_gene: TRBD2; j_gene: TRBJ2-3; v_gene: TRBV29-1; abundance: NA; CDR3nt: TGCAGCGCTAATGGTCTAGCGGAACGAGTAGGAGATACGCGGTATTTT; CDR3aa: CSANGLAERVGDTRYF
d_gene: TRBD1; j_gene: TRBJ2-5; v_gene: TRBV19; abundance: few; CDR3nt: TGTGCCAGTAGCCTAGACAGGGGGACCCAGTACTTC; CDR3aa: CASSLDRGTQYF
d_gene: NA; j_gene: TRBJ2-3; v_gene: TRBV12-3/TRBV12-4; abundance: many; CDR3nt: TGTGCCAGCAGTCACAGCCTCCATGTGTCTACGCAGTATTTT; CDR3aa: CASSHSLHVSTQYF
d_gene: NA; j_gene: TRBJ2-5; v_gene: TRBV28; abundance: many; CDR3nt: TGTGCCAGCATTTCGACAGGCCCTTGGGGAGAGACCCAGTACTTC; CDR3aa: CASISTGPWGETQYF
d_gene: NA; j_gene: TRBJ2-5; v_gene: TRBV11-2; abundance: NA; CDR3nt: TGTGCCAGCAGCTTAGCATTGGGTGACCCTTTGGAGACCCAGCACTTC; CDR3aa: CASSLALGDPLETQHF
d_gene: NA; j_gene: TRBJ2-7; v_gene: TRBV27; abundance: few; CDR3nt: TGTGCCAGCAGTTCCTCCTGGGGGGATAGCTCCTACGAGCAGTACTTC; CDR3aa: CASSSSWGDSSYEQYF
d_gene: TRBD1; j_gene: TRBJ1-6; v_gene: TRBV20-1; abundance: many; CDR3nt: TGCAGTGCTTCCGGGACAGGGGTTTCACCCCTCCACTTT; CDR3aa: CSASGTGVSPLHF
d_gene: NA; j_gene: TRBJ2-3; v_gene: TRBV12-3/TRBV12-4; abundance: few; CDR3nt: TGTGCCGGCCCACTTATTACAGGCGAAACAGGATACACAGATACGCAGTATTTT; CDR3aa: CAGPLITGETGYTDTQYF
d_gene: NA; j_gene: TRBJ2-7; v_gene: TRBV4-1; abundance: few; CDR3nt: TGCGCCAGCAGCCAAGTTGAAAACACGGTCTACGAGCAGTACTTC; CDR3aa: CASSQVENTVYEQYF
d_gene: NA; j_gene: TRBJ2-2; v_gene: TRBV27; abundance: NA; CDR3nt: TGTGCCAGCAGTTTTCGGGGGATTAACGGGGACACCGGGGAGCTGTTTTTT; CDR3aa: CASSFRGINGDTGELFF
d_gene: NA; j_gene: TRBJ2-1; v_gene: TRBV12-3/TRBV12-4; abundance: many; CDR3nt: TGTGCCAGCAGTTTTGTCTCCACAGGGTTCTATGAGCAGTTCTTC; CDR3aa: CASSFVSTGFYEQFF
d_gene: TRBD1; j_gene: TRBJ1-2; v_gene: TRBV7-2; abundance: few; CDR3nt: TGTGCCAGCAGCCCAGGTGGGGGACAGTATTATGGCTACACCTTC; CDR3aa: CASSPGGGQYYGYTF
d_gene: TRBD2; j_gene: TRBJ2-5; v_gene: TRBV5-6; abundance: NA; CDR3nt: TGTGCCAGCAGCCCTATAAAGACTAGCGGGAGCCCCCAAGAGACCCAGTACTTC; CDR3aa: CASSPIKTSGSPQETQYF
d_gene: TRBD2; j_gene: TRBJ2-7; v_gene: TRBV4-1; abundance: many; CDR3nt: TGCGCCAGCAGCCAAGTTGTGGGAGGGCCCGGCGAGCAGTACTTC; CDR3aa: CASSQVVGGPGEQYF
d_gene: NA; j_gene: TRBJ2-1; v_gene: TRBV7-6; abundance: NA; CDR3nt: TGTGCCAGCAGCCCCGGATTGAGGAATGAGCAGTTCTTC; CDR3aa: CASSPGLRNEQFF
d_gene: NA; j_gene: TRBJ2-5; v_gene: TRBV14; abundance: few; CDR3nt: TGTGCCGGCAGCCAATCGTTCGTTTGGGTATCGGGAGAGACCCAGTACTTC; CDR3aa: CAGSQSFVWVSGETQYF
d_gene: NA; j_gene: TRBJ1-5; v_gene: TRBV24-1; abundance: many; CDR3nt: TGTGCCACCAGTGATTTGGATGGTCCGGCCCAGCATTTT; CDR3aa: CATSDLDGPAQHF
d_gene: NA; j_gene: TRBJ2-3; v_gene: TRBV20-1; abundance: NA; CDR3nt: TGCAGTGCTAGAGCCACCGCTAGCACAGATACGCAGTATTTT; CDR3aa: CSARATASTDTQYF
d_gene: TRBD1; j_gene: TRBJ1-1; v_gene: TRBV6-2/TRBV6-3; abundance: many; CDR3nt: TGTGCCAGCAGTTACGACAGGGGAATCCCTGAAGCTTTCTTT; CDR3aa: CASSYDRGIPEAFF
d_gene: NA; j_gene: TRBJ1-1; v_gene: TRBV29-1; abundance: many; CDR3nt: TGCAGCGTTGAAAGGATTGGCGGTTCGCACACTGAAGCTTTCTTT; CDR3aa: CSVERIGGSHTEAFF
d_gene: NA; j_gene: TRBJ2-2; v_gene: TRBV19; abundance: few; CDR3nt: TGTGCCAGTACAGGGCCCGGGGAGCTGTTTTTT; CDR3aa: CASTGPGELFF
d_gene: NA; j_gene: TRBJ1-2; v_gene: TRBV29-1; abundance: NA; CDR3nt: TGCAGCGTTGAAGATCTTCGGAGAAGACCGAACTATGGCTACACCTTC; CDR3aa: CSVEDLRRRPNYGYTF
d_gene: TRBD2; j_gene: TRBJ2-1; v_gene: TRBV19; abundance: few; CDR3nt: TGTGCCAGTAGTTTGACTAGCGGGACATACTCCTACAATGAGCAGTTCTTC; CDR3aa: CASSLTSGTYSYNEQFF
d_gene: TRBD1; j_gene: TRBJ2-1; v_gene: TRBV13; abundance: NA; CDR3nt: TGTGCCAGCAGCCCTCCGGACAGGCATGATAAGCAGTTCTTC; CDR3aa: CASSPPDRHDKQFF